These 9 T cell receptor beta chains were sequenced from one sample in a study of cytomegalovirus exposure and HLA in healthy donors. With 60 Vbeta and 13 Jbeta primers, the PCR was carried out. TCRdb keeps only in-frame clones here, not all; method: immunoSEQ multiplex PCR. This table holds around 150,000 clones, approximately 78% found once. Sequenced sample: PBMCs. These receptors were obtained from a woman in her thirties or forties in good health and CMV-seropositive.

J is TRBJ2-3 and V is TRBV6-4, with 8 bases fitting TRBD1. Trimming removed 9 bases from V and 2 bases from J; junction bases left unmatched: 4. Germline CDR1 is MRHNA and CDR2 is SNTAGT. The CDR3 length is 13 residues. The chain's CDR3 is CASRDRSTDTQYF. CDR3 DNA sequence: TGTGCCAGTCGGGACAGGTCCACAGATACGCAGTATTTT.

This chain links TRBV28 with TRBJ2-7; D is perhaps TRBD2 (6 bases). Germline V gene data show CDR1 as MDHEN and CDR2 as SYDVKM. This CDR3 contains 15 residues. Deletions cut 5 bases from V and 1 base from J, with 15 bases between. The CDR3 loop is CASSEEGTPSYEQYF. CDR3 nucleotide sequence: TGTGCCAGCAGTGAGGAGGGGACTCCTTCCTACGAGCAGTACTTC.

The rearrangement joins TRBV9 to TRBJ2-7; 7 bases are a match to TRBD1. Germline trimming cut 0 bases from V and 3 bases from J; bases unmatched to any gene: 3. Germline CDR1 reads SGDLS; CDR2 reads YYNGEE. CDR3 length: 14 amino acids. Here the CDR3 DNA reads TGTGCCAGCAGCGTAGCAGGACAGGACTACGAGCAGTACTTC. This gives the protein CASSVAGQDYEQYF. The variable domain in full, completed from reference TRBV9 and TRBJ2-7, reads DSGVTQTPKHLITATGQRVTLRCSPRSGDLSVYWYQQSLDQGLQFLIQYYNGEERAKGNILERFSAQQFPDLHSELNLSSLELGDSALYFCASSVAGQDYEQYFGPGTRLTVT.

This clone has just a few counts. The rearrangement joins TRBV4-1 to TRBJ2-6; 7 bases fit TRBD1. The CDR3 length is 18 residues. The V segment lost 6 bases and the J segment 2 bases; nucleotides outside the gene matches: 13. CDR1 and CDR2 from the germline V gene are MGHRA and YSYEKL. DNA for the CDR3: TGCGCCAGCAGGCAACCGACAGGGACCCCAACTGGGGCCAACGTCCTGACTTTC. This translates into CASRQPTGTPTGANVLTF.

The V gene is TRBV7-2, the J gene TRBJ2-3, with TRBD2 identical over 7 bases. V was pared by 0 bases and J by 10 bases, with 13 bases of the junction left unmatched. The CDR3 spans 16 residues. The V gene's germline CDR1 is SGHTA and CDR2 FQGNSA. Written as DNA, the CDR3 is TGTGCCAGCAGCTTAGCCTCCGGGAGTGCGGGGGTCGCGCAGTATTTT. Its protein is CASSLASGSAGVAQYF.

This rearrangement joins TRBV29-1 to TRBJ2-7; 10 bases match TRBD1. V was pared by 5 bases and J by 6 bases, with 4 bases of the junction left unmatched. The germline V gene has CDR1 SQVTM and CDR2 ANQGSEA. The CDR3 is 12 amino acids. In DNA form, the CDR3 reads TGCAGCGTTAAGACAGGGGGCCCCGAGCAGTACTTC. It is translated as CSVKTGGPEQYF.

The chain uses TRBV7-6 and TRBJ2-7; a weak D match, TRBD1 (6 bases). The CDR3 has 16 residues. Trimming pared 1 base from V and 6 bases from J, leaving 19 bases between. Germline V gene sequence: CDR1 SGHVS, CDR2 FNYEAQ. CDR3 loop: CASSLGRQDGRSEQYF. The CDR3 DNA reads TGTGCCAGCAGCTTAGGTCGACAGGACGGAAGGTCCGAGCAGTACTTC. The entire variable domain, with the rest obtained from reference TRBV7-6 and TRBJ2-7, is as follows: GAGVSQSPRYKVTKRGQDVALRCDPISGHVSLYWYRQALGQGPEFLTYFNYEAQQDKSGLPNDRFSAERPEGSISTLTIQRTEQRDSAMYRCASSLGRQDGRSEQYFGPGTRLTVT.

On this clone: The sample carries other DNA sequences with the same CDR3. The J gene is TRBJ2-3, the V gene TRBV18; no reliable D call. V lost 1 base, J lost 3 bases, and 5 bases lay in between. Germline-derived CDR1 and CDR2 are KGHSH and LQKENI. The CDR3 length is 13 residues. The CDR3 DNA follows: TGTGCCAGCTCACCACAGAGAACAGATACGCAGTATTTT. This sequence encodes CASSPQRTDTQYF.

The chain employs TRBV9 and TRBJ2-2; D might be TRBD2 (7 bases). This CDR3 is built from 15 residues. V shed 6 bases and J shed 2 bases, with 14 bases lying between them. Germline V lookup: CDR1 SGDLS, CDR2 YYNGEE. The CDR3 nucleotides read TGTGCCAGCACCATAGGGGGGGGAAACACCGGGGAGCTGTTTTTT. Translation: CASTIGGGNTGELFF.